These T cell receptor beta chains were read from a single sample in a study of control samples from healthy donors and cancer patients. This table comes from immunoSEQ multiplex PCR, and its TCRdb copy is limited to in-frame clones, with some not included. Among some 66,000 clones listed, about 82% were seen once. Sequenced sample: blood. These receptors came from a middle-aged man in good health. Both conserved end residues are part of each CDR3. The D gene is left open where the match is weak. Clone size is shown for a subset of rows, as once, few, many or a class of expanded clone.

j_call d_call v_call clone_size cdr3_nt cdr3_aa
TRBJ2-2 TRBD1 TRBV28 few TGTGCCAGCAGTAACCGACAGGGGGTCGCCAACACCGGGGAGCTGTTTTTT CASSNRQGVANTGELFF
TRBJ2-2 TRBD2 TRBV5-1 NA TGCGCCAGCAGCCAGGACTCGAGGCGTAGCGGGAGCGGAGGGGAGCTGTTTTTT CASSQDSRRSGSGGELFF
TRBJ2-3 TRBD1 TRBV7-3 NA TGTGCCAGCAGCTTTCGGGGACAGAGCACAGATACGCAGTATTTT CASSFRGQSTDTQYF
TRBJ2-1 TRBD1 TRBV6-5 NA TGTGCCAGCAGAAGACAGGGAATTTCCTACAATGAGCAGTTCTTC CASRRQGISYNEQFF
TRBJ1-5 TRBD1 TRBV7-2 NA TGTGCCAGCAGCGGGACAGGGGCATATCAGCCCCAGCATTTT CASSGTGAYQPQHF
TRBJ2-2 NA TRBV29-1 NA TGCAGCGCGAATGAGGGCGGGACCGGGGAGCTGTTTTTT CSANEGGTGELFF
TRBJ2-1 TRBD2 TRBV3-1/TRBV3-2 NA TGTGCCAGCAGCCAAGATAGCGGGACTCTCTCCGAGCAGTTCTTC CASSQDSGTLSEQFF
TRBJ2-7 TRBD2 TRBV4-1 NA TGCGCCAGCAGCCCCGGGACTAGCGGGGCCCGGGGCGAGCAGTACTTC CASSPGTSGARGEQYF
TRBJ1-1 NA TRBV6-5 NA TGTGCCAGCAGAACCTTTGCCCCCTCGGACACTGAAGCTTTCTTT CASRTFAPSDTEAFF
TRBJ1-3 NA TRBV4-3 NA TGCGCCAGCAGCCAAGATCTCCGGCGGGGCACCATATATTTT CASSQDLRRGTIYF
TRBJ2-1 NA TRBV7-3 NA TGTGCCAGCAGCTTAAATCGCGACAATGAGCAGTTCTTC CASSLNRDNEQFF
TRBJ2-3 TRBD2 TRBV3-1/TRBV3-2 NA TGTGCCAGCAGCCCACTACTTGGAGCGGGGGTCACAGATACGCAGTATTTT CASSPLLGAGVTDTQYF